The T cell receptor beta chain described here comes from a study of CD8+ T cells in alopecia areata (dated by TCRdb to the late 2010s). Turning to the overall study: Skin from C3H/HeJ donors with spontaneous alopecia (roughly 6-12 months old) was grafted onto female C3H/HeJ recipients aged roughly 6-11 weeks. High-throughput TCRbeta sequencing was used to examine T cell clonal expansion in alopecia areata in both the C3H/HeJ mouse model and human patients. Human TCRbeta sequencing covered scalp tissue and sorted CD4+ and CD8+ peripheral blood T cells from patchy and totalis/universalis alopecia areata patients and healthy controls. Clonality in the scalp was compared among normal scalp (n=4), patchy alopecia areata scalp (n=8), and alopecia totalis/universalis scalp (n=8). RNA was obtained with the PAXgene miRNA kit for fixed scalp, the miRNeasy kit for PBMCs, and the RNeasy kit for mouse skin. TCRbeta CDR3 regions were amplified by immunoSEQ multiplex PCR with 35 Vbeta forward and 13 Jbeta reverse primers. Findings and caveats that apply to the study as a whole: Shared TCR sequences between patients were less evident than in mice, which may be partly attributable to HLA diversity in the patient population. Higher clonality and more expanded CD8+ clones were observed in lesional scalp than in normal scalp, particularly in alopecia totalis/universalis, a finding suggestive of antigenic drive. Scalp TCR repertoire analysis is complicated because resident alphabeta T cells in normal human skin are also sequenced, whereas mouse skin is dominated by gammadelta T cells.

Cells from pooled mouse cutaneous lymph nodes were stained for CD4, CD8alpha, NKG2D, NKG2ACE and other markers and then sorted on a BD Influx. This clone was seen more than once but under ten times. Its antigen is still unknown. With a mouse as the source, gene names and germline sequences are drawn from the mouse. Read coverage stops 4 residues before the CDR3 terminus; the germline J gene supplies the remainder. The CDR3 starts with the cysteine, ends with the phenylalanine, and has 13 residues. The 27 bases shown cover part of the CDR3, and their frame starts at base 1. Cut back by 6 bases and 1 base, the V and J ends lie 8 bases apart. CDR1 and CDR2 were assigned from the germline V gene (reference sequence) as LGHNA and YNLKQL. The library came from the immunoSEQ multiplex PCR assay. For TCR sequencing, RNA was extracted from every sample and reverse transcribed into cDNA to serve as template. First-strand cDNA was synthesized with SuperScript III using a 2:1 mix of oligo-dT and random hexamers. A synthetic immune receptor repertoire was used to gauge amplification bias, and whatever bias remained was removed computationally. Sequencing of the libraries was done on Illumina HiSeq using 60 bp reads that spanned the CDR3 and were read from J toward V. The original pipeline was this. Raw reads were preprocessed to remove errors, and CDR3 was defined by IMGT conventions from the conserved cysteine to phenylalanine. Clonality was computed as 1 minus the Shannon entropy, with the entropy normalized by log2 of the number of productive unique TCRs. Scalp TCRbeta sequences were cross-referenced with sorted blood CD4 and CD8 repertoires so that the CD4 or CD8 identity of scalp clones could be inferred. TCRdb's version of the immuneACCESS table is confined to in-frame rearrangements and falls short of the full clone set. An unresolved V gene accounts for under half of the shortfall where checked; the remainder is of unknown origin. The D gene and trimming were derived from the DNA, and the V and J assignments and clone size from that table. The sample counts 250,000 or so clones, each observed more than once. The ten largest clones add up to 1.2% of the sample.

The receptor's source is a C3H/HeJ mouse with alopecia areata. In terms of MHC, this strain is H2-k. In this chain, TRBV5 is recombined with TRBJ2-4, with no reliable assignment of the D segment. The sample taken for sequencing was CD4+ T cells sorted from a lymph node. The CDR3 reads CASSRRGQNTLYF. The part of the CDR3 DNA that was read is TGTGCCAGCAGTCGAAGGGGTCAAAAC.